These T cell receptor beta chains were read from a single sample in a study of blood T cell repertoires in COVID-19. Clones were sequenced by immunoSEQ multiplex PCR, and TCRdb holds only the in-frame ones, with some missing. The sample comprises some 210,000 clones, over 75% of which are singletons, and roughly 8.7% rests with the top ten. Sequencing used PBMCs or T cells enriched from blood (not recorded which). These receptors were obtained from a man aged 35 to 55 who had recovered from COVID-19. CDR3s include the opening cysteine and the closing phenylalanine or tryptophan. The D gene is left open where the match is weak. Only some rows state a clone size, as once, few, many or a class for expanded clones.

j_gene,d_gene,abundance,v_gene,CDR3nt,CDR3aa
TRBJ1-2,.,.,TRBV30,TGTGCCTGGAGTGTGGGGGGTCGAGAAGGCTACACCTTC,CAWSVGGREGYTF
TRBJ2-5,.,few,TRBV5-1,TGCGCCAGCAAGGTGGACTTACAAGAGACCCAGTACTTC,CASKVDLQETQYF
TRBJ1-5,.,.,TRBV5-5,TGTGCCAGCAGCTCGACAGGAATAAAGCCCCAGCATTTT,CASSSTGIKPQHF
TRBJ2-6,.,.,TRBV2,TGTGCCACTTGCTGGGGGCCTGGGGCCAACGTCCTGACTTTC,CATCWGPGANVLTF
TRBJ2-3,TRBD2,.,TRBV2,TGTGCCAGCAGCAGCCTAGCGGGCAACAAAGATACGCAGTATTTT,CASSSLAGNKDTQYF
TRBJ1-1,TRBD1,.,TRBV5-1,TGCGCCAGCAGCTTGGGCCAGGGGGTTTCTGAAGCTTTCTTT,CASSLGQGVSEAFF
TRBJ1-2,TRBD1,.,TRBV19,TGTGCCAGTAGTAAGGACAGGGATAACTATGGCTACACCTTC,CASSKDRDNYGYTF
TRBJ1-2,.,.,TRBV7-9,TGTGCCAGCAGCTTAGTCCTTCAGGGGAGCTACACCTTC,CASSLVLQGSYTF
TRBJ2-7,.,.,TRBV9,TGTGCCAGCAGCGTAGAGGGGGGGACCTACGAGCAGTACTTC,CASSVEGGTYEQYF
TRBJ1-2,TRBD1,.,TRBV3-1/TRBV3-2,TGTGCCAGCAGCCAAGAGGGGACAGGGGCCGGCTACACCTTC,CASSQEGTGAGYTF
TRBJ2-7,.,.,TRBV5-1,TGCGCCACTGCAGATAGGACTGGAGCCTACGAGCAGTACTTC,CATADRTGAYEQYF
TRBJ2-3,.,.,TRBV30,TGTGCCTGGAGTGGCCTAGCAGATACGCAGTATTTT,CAWSGLADTQYF
TRBJ2-1,TRBD1,.,TRBV3-1/TRBV3-2,TGTGCCAGCAGCCAAGCGGGATATAGGACAGGCAATGAGCAGTTCTTC,CASSQAGYRTGNEQFF
TRBJ2-1,TRBD2,.,TRBV27,TGTGCCAGCAGCTTCGGGACTAGCCCCCAGTTCTTC,CASSFGTSPQFF
TRBJ2-3,TRBD2,.,TRBV10-3,TGTGCCATCTGGGGAGGCGGGAGGGAGTTTAGTACGCAGTATTTT,CAIWGGGREFSTQYF
TRBJ2-7,.,.,TRBV6-5,TGTGCCGGCGGAACTACCCGAGATTACGAGCAGTACTTC,CAGGTTRDYEQYF
TRBJ2-3,TRBD2,.,TRBV29-1,TGCAGCGCTCGCCAGCGGGGGAGCACAGATACGCAGTATTTT,CSARQRGSTDTQYF
TRBJ2-3,.,.,TRBV7-2,TGTGCCAGCAGCTTAAGGGAGGTGGATACGCAGTATTTT,CASSLREVDTQYF
TRBJ1-6,TRBD1,.,TRBV5-4,TGTGCCAGCACCCCGGGGACAGGGGGTTATAATTCACCCCTCCACTTT,CASTPGTGGYNSPLHF
TRBJ1-2,TRBD1,.,TRBV5-1,TGCGCCAGCAGCTTGGTTGGGACAGGGGGAGGCGGCTACACCTTC,CASSLVGTGGGGYTF
TRBJ2-7,.,.,TRBV9,TGTGCCAGCAGCGTAGGGTGGGGTACGGGGTACGAGCAGTACTTC,CASSVGWGTGYEQYF
TRBJ2-7,.,.,TRBV6-4,TGTGCCAGCACCCTTCGGCGGGGACTGGGTTCCTACGAGCAGTACTTC,CASTLRRGLGSYEQYF
TRBJ1-1,.,.,TRBV4-1,TGCGCCAGCAGCCGCAACACAGGGATGGCTTTCTTT,CASSRNTGMAFF
TRBJ1-5,.,.,TRBV19,TGTGCCAGTAGTACAGGACTGAGAAATCAGCCCCAGCATTTT,CASSTGLRNQPQHF
TRBJ1-2,.,few,TRBV12-5,TGTGCTAGTGGTTTCCTGACCGAATCGGGCTATGGCTACACCTTC,CASGFLTESGYGYTF
TRBJ1-4,TRBD1,.,TRBV9,TGTGCCAGCAGCGCGCTCCCGGGACAGGGGGCAGGGCGTGAAAAACTGTTTTTT,CASSALPGQGAGREKLFF
TRBJ1-4,.,once,TRBV15,TGTGCCACCAGCCCAGGACAAGATAGCGAAAAACTGTTTTTT,CATSPGQDSEKLFF
TRBJ1-5,.,.,TRBV6-5,TGTGCCAGCAGCGACAGGTATAGCAATCAGCCCCAGCATTTT,CASSDRYSNQPQHF
TRBJ2-7,.,.,TRBV5-6,TGTGCCAGCAGCTCCGGGTCTTCCTACGAGCAGTACTTC,CASSSGSSYEQYF
TRBJ1-2,TRBD1,.,TRBV19,TGTGCCAGTAGTATAGTCGGACAGGCGTCCCTCTATGGCTACACCTTC,CASSIVGQASLYGYTF
TRBJ2-5,.,many,TRBV18,TGTGCCAGCTCACCCCGACAGGGGAGGGGCCAAGAGACCCAGTACTTC,CASSPRQGRGQETQYF
TRBJ1-5,.,.,TRBV19,TGTGCCAGTAGTATCCGGGTCGGTAGCAATCAGCCCCAGCATTTT,CASSIRVGSNQPQHF
TRBJ2-7,TRBD2,.,TRBV2,TGTGCCAGCAGTGATTTGGGCGGGAGCACCGGGGAGCAGTACTTC,CASSDLGGSTGEQYF
TRBJ1-5,.,.,TRBV4-1,TGCGCCAGCAGCCGGGAGTCGGGGGGGCAGAACAATCAGCCCCAGCATTTT,CASSRESGGQNNQPQHF
TRBJ2-3,.,.,TRBV18,TGTGCCAGCTCACCGGGAGAGGCGGGGCCTAGCACAGATACGCAGTATTTT,CASSPGEAGPSTDTQYF
TRBJ2-1,TRBD1,.,TRBV29-1,TGCAGCGGTGGGGACAGGGACAATGAGCAGTTCTTC,CSGGDRDNEQFF
TRBJ2-1,.,.,TRBV2,TGTGCCAGCAGCTCAAGTTCGGGAACCTACAATGAGCAGTTCTTC,CASSSSSGTYNEQFF
TRBJ1-6,.,.,TRBV28,TGTGCCAGCAGAAATACTCAGGTGTATAATTCACCCCTCCACTTT,CASRNTQVYNSPLHF
TRBJ2-1,.,.,TRBV30,TGTGCCTGGACCGGTTTCACAGTCCCGCCCCGTGATGAGCAGTTCTTC,CAWTGFTVPPRDEQFF
TRBJ2-2,.,.,TRBV4-1,TGCGCCAGCAGCCTGAAGGAACAGAGAAACACCGGGGAGCTGTTTTTT,CASSLKEQRNTGELFF
TRBJ2-6,.,.,TRBV10-1,TGCGCCAGCAGTGAGGGTAGGGGGATCGGCGGGGCCAACGTCCTGACTTTC,CASSEGRGIGGANVLTF
TRBJ1-4,TRBD1,.,TRBV30,TGTGCCTGGAGTGAGATTGGGACAGGGAGTGAAAAACTGTTTTTT,CAWSEIGTGSEKLFF
TRBJ2-1,.,few,TRBV6-4,TGTGCCAGCTCCCGGGATCGTTACAATGAGCAGTTCTTC,CASSRDRYNEQFF